This T cell receptor beta chain was recorded in a study of blood T cell repertoires in COVID-19. Across the study: There were acute and convalescent COVID-19 samples, and they came from the United States, Italy and Spain. T cells, B-cell-depleted T cells, or PBMCs supplied cDNA or gDNA.

Source study methods: Researchers report that nucleated cell counts were estimated from reference gene primer amplification. Method: immunoSEQ multiplex PCR; TCRdb's copy keeps in-frame clones and lacks some. V, J and clone size were drawn from that table, and D and trimming were deduced from the DNA. The repertoire consists of about 42,000 clones, with about 81% occurring once and the leading ten covering about 40%. The ends were cut back, 3 bases at V and 5 bases at J, with 10 bases in the middle. CDR3 length: 12 residues. Germline CDR1 DFQATT, CDR2 SNEGSKA (reference sequence). The sequence came from a human donor in a cohort sampled during active COVID-19. This chain uses TRBV20-1 with TRBJ2-5; the D gene is possibly TRBD2 (5 bases). Source material: peripheral blood. The CDR3 DNA reads TGCAGTGCTAGTATCGGGATGGAGACCCAGTACTTC. Translated: CSASIGMETQYF.